This passage covers 29 T cell receptor beta chains from one sample sequenced in a study of T cells in Graves' hyperthyroidism and ophthalmopathy. RNA transcripts gave rise to amplified TCR beta CDR3 regions. First-round RT-PCR targeting the TCR CDR3 was performed with the HTBI primer set. One entry per CDR3 protein results from TCRdb running MiXCR on the multiplex PCR reads. Among approximately 590,000 distinct CDR3 sequences listed, 15% to 17% were seen once. What was sequenced was blood. The receptors were sampled from a woman aged 30 to 39 with Graves' hyperthyroidism.

This clonotype was counted many times. This chain joins TRBV7-9 and TRBJ2-1; D remains unclear. CDR1 SEHNR and CDR2 FQNEAQ come from the germline V gene (reference sequence). The CDR3 sequence is 12 residues long. Trimming left V 5 bases short and J 6 bases short, with 8 bases between. Here the CDR3 reads CASSSIRNEQFF. The CDR3 coding sequence is TGTGCCAGCAGCAGCATACGCAATGAGCAGTTCTTC.

The genes are TRBV29-1 and TRBJ2-1, with TRBD2 matching 10 bases. Trimming cost V 7 bases and J 8 bases; bases outside gene matches: 14. The CDR3 contains 15 residues. CDR1 is SQVTM and CDR2 is ANQGSEA in the germline V gene. For the CDR3, the DNA is TGCAGCGCCCTAGGGGGGGCTAGCGGGAGTTATGAGCAGTTCTTC. Translation: CSALGGASGSYEQFF.

This clonotype was counted at least ten times. V and J are TRBV2 and TRBJ2-3, with 10 nucleotides matching TRBD2. J lost 5 bases, V lost 0 bases, and 14 bases had no gene match. Germline-derived CDR1 and CDR2 are SNHLY and FYNNEI. The length of the CDR3 is 19 residues. The CDR3 bases are TGTGCCAGCAGTGAAGCCGGGCTAGCGGGAGAGGAATGGGGAGATACGCAGTATTTT. It is translated as CASSEAGLAGEEWGDTQYF. The full variable domain, in which reference TRBV2 and TRBJ2-3 provide the parts outside the CDR3, is EPEVTQTPSHQVTQMGQEVILRCVPISNHLYFYWYRQILGQKVEFLVSFYNNEISEKSEIFDDQFSVERPDGSNFTLKIRSTKLEDSAMYFCASSEAGLAGEEWGDTQYFGPGTRLTVL.

Details on this clonotype: This may arise from a read error, as a much more abundant clone is one base away. The chain carries TRBV29-1 and TRBJ2-5; D is perhaps TRBD1 or TRBD2 (5 bases each). The end of the DNA fits TRBJ2-1 better, so the J call may be wrong. This CDR3 spans 16 amino acids. Looked up from germline, CDR1 is SQVTM and CDR2 is ANQGSEA. The CDR3: CSVERSRAPRTGTQFF. The CDR3 DNA sequence: TGCAGCGTTGAAAGATCGCGGGCACCACGCACCGGGACCCAGTTCTTC.

This clonotype was counted ten times or more. This chain links TRBV6-1 with TRBJ2-3, with D possibly TRBD2 on 5 matching bases. V lost 5 bases and J 6 bases, leaving 12 bases between the germline ends. CDR1 and CDR2 (germline): MNHNS, SASEGT. The CDR3 extends over 13 amino acids. CDR3 in amino acids: CASSPSMEDTQYF. The CDR3 nucleotides are TGTGCCAGCAGTCCTAGCATGGAGGATACGCAGTATTTT.

Many counts were recorded for this clonotype. The chain carries TRBV2 and TRBJ2-3; 11 bases match TRBD2. Germline V gives CDR1 SNHLY, CDR2 FYNNEI. The CDR3 spans 17 residues. Unmatched junction bases numbered 5, after V lost 0 bases and J lost 3 bases. DNA of the CDR3: TGTGCCAGCAGTGAAGCGAGGGCTAGCGGGGGGACAGATACGCAGTATTTT. This codes for CASSEARASGGTDTQYF.

This clonotype was seen many times. The J gene is TRBJ2-7, the V gene TRBV20-1; tentatively, D is TRBD2 (6 bases). This CDR3 spans 14 amino acids. Trimming removed 6 bases at V and 0 bases at J, with 15 bases between. Germline V gene data show CDR1 as DFQATT and CDR2 as SNEGSKA (reference sequence). The CDR3 DNA sequence: TGCAGTGCGAGGGCGAGGGAGGTCTCCTACGAGCAGTACTTC. Amino acids: CSARAREVSYEQYF.

This clonotype was detected many times. The rearrangement uses TRBV27 and TRBJ2-4; 11 nucleotides agree with TRBD2. Germline V gene sequence: CDR1 MNHEY, CDR2 SMNVEV (reference sequence). This CDR3 has 15 amino acids. V was clipped by 6 bases and J by 4 bases; unmatched bases: 5. The CDR3 bases are TGTGCCAGCAGCGGGACTAGCGGCAAAAAAAACATTCAGTACTTC. Protein sequence: CASSGTSGKKNIQYF.

The gene calls are TRBV4-1 and TRBJ1-5; the D gene is possibly TRBD1 (5 bases). CDR1 is MGHRA, CDR2 YSYEKL, per germline. V gave up 2 bases and J gave up 7 bases, with 15 bases separating them. The CDR3 spans 15 residues. CDR3 nucleotides: TGCGCCAGCAGCCAAAGGGGTAGGGAGGACCAGCCCCAGCATTTT. Its translation: CASSQRGREDQPQHF.

This clonotype has ten or more counts. V is TRBV13 and J is TRBJ1-1; 8 bases fit TRBD1. Germline V CDR1 and CDR2: PRHDT, FYEKMQ (reference sequence). The CDR3 runs to 15 residues. With 5 bases clipped from V and 3 bases from J, the junction kept 8 bases outside the gene matches. DNA of the CDR3: TGTGCCAGCAGCGGACAGGGTGGGATTGACACTGAAGCTTTCTTT. Translation gives CASSGQGGIDTEAFF.

In its sample, this clonotype was seen a few times. J is TRBJ2-1 and V is TRBV10-3, with 11 bases identical to TRBD2. There are 20 residues in the CDR3. The germline V gene has CDR1 ENHRY and CDR2 SYGVKD. The trim removed 3 bases at V and 5 bases at J, leaving 18 bases unmatched. For the CDR3, the DNA is TGTGCCATCAGTGATACAACTAGCGGGAGAGTCCTTTTATATGACAATGAGCAGTTCTTC. Translation gives CAISDTTSGRVLLYDNEQFF.

The chain uses TRBV20-1 and TRBJ2-1, with 14 bases that match TRBD2. Germline lookup yields CDR1 DFQATT and CDR2 SNEGSKA (reference sequence). The CDR3 loop spans 20 amino acids. Trimming took 6 bases from V and 4 from J; bases not matched to a gene: 20. The CDR3 sequence is CSANTPGLAGANPRYNEQFF. The CDR3 coding sequence is TGCAGTGCCAACACCCCGGGACTAGCGGGAGCGAATCCTAGGTACAATGAGCAGTTCTTC.

In its sample, this clonotype was seen many times. The V and J genes are TRBV2 and TRBJ2-7, with TRBD1 identical over 11 bases. The CDR3 is 14 residues long. J was trimmed by 1 base and V by 6 bases; bases with no gene match: 2. Germline V gene lookup returns CDR1 SNHLY and CDR2 FYNNEI. CDR3 DNA: TGTGCCAGCAGACGGGACAGGGGGTCCTACGAGCAGTACTTC. Residues: CASRRDRGSYEQYF.

This clonotype appeared a few times. The CDR3 sequence is CSGDRVSSYNEQFF. Written as DNA, the CDR3 is TGCAGCGGAGACAGGGTGAGCTCCTACAATGAGCAGTTCTTC. This chain joins TRBV29-1 and TRBJ2-1; the match to TRBD1 covers 7 bases. CDR1 is SQVTM and CDR2 is ANQGSEA in the germline V gene. Trimming removed 7 bases from V and 0 bases from J; junction bases left unmatched: 6. The CDR3 consists of 14 residues.

This clonotype has just a few counts. The rearrangement joins TRBV28 to TRBJ2-1; TRBD2 aligns across 9 bases. Germline V gene data show CDR1 as MDHEN and CDR2 as SYDVKM. Losses at the gene ends were 6 bases for V and 12 bases for J; bases not matched to a gene: 15. This CDR3 is built from 15 residues. The CDR3 protein is CASRSLHAGGLGQFF. Written as DNA, the CDR3 is TGTGCCAGCAGGAGCCTACATGCGGGAGGGCTGGGGCAGTTCTTC.

This clonotype came up a few times. The chain links TRBV20-1 to TRBJ1-2, with 8 bases matching TRBD1. V gave up 6 bases and J gave up 0 bases; unmatched junction bases: 3. The CDR3 totals 13 residues. CDR1 and CDR2 (germline): DFQATT, SNEGSKA (reference sequence). As DNA, the CDR3 is TGCAGTGCCTTGGGACAGGCTAACTATGGCTACACCTTC. Its protein product is CSALGQANYGYTF.

The V call is TRBV20-1, the J call TRBJ2-1; perhaps TRBD2 as D (7 bases). V was clipped by 5 bases and J by 0 bases, with 14 bases between them. The CDR3 is 15 amino acids. Per germline, CDR1 DFQATT and CDR2 SNEGSKA (reference sequence). This chain's CDR3 is CSASRGGSSYNEQFF. The DNA of the CDR3 is TGCAGTGCTTCAAGGGGGGGGAGCTCCTACAATGAGCAGTTCTTC.

This clonotype was observed a few times. At one boundary the junction diverges from the germline segment, which might be a read error. The rearrangement uses TRBV5-1 and TRBJ2-1; no clear D gene. Germline CDR1 is SGHRS and CDR2 is YFSETQ. There are 15 residues in the CDR3. The DNA for the CDR3 is TGCGCCAGCAGGTCTGACAAGAGCTCCTACAATGAGCAGTCCTTC. It specifies CASRSDKSSYNEQSF.

The CDR3 loop is CSARRPGLAAFDEQYF. The CDR3 DNA reads TGCAGTGCTAGGAGACCGGGACTAGCTGCTTTCGACGAGCAGTACTTC. This chain links TRBV20-1 with TRBJ2-7; the match to TRBD2 covers 9 bases. V dropped 3 bases and J dropped 5; count of bases not matched to a gene: 14. CDR3 length equals 16 residues. Germline CDR1 is DFQATT and CDR2 is SNEGSKA (reference sequence).

Ten or more counts support this clonotype. The rearrangement uses TRBV28 and TRBJ1-6, with D perhaps matching TRBD1 (5 bases). The CDR3 spans 15 residues. With 5 bases removed from V and 7 bases from J, the gap between germline ends came to 15 bases. The germline CDR1 and CDR2 sequences are MDHEN and SYDVKM. CDR3 region: CASSRGDVDNSPLHF. In nucleotides, the CDR3 is TGTGCCAGCAGTCGGGGGGACGTCGACAATTCACCCCTCCACTTT.

On this clonotype itself: A much bigger clone sits one base away, suggesting this may be a read error. V and J are TRBV6-5 and TRBJ2-7, with 9 bases fitting TRBD1. The CDR3 spans 15 residues. The germline CDR1 and CDR2 sequences are MNHEY and SVGAGI. The V segment lost 2 bases and the J segment 8 bases; nucleotides outside the gene matches: 10. In DNA form, the CDR3 reads TGTGCCAGCAGTTACACGGGGACAGGGTTGTCCCAGCAGTACTTC. This sequence encodes CASSYTGTGLSQQYF.

The chain is built from TRBV5-6 and TRBJ2-2; tentatively, D is TRBD1 (5 bases). CDR1 is SGHDT and CDR2 is YYEEEE in the germline V gene. Trimming removed 5 bases at V and 7 bases at J, with 12 bases between. The CDR3 length is 13 residues. CDR3 DNA: TGTGCCAGCAGGTTAGGGGTCGGCGGGGAGCTGTTTTTT. Translating it yields CASRLGVGGELFF.

The sample holds many counts of this clonotype. V is TRBV2 and J is TRBJ1-2; 7 nucleotides line up with TRBD1. V shed 5 bases, J shed 7 bases, and the junction held 4 bases outside the gene matches. Germline loops: CDR1 SNHLY, CDR2 FYNNEI. This CDR3 has 12 amino acids. The CDR3 is CASSPGTVGYTF. As DNA, the CDR3 is TGTGCCAGCAGTCCCGGGACAGTTGGCTACACCTTC.

The CDR3 DNA follows: TGTGCCAGTAGTTCGCAGTTTGCGAATGGCTACACCTTC. It yields the protein CASSSQFANGYTF. This rearrangement joins TRBV19 to TRBJ1-2; D remains unclear. The CDR3 totals 13 residues. The V and J ends lost 5 bases and 6 bases respectively, with 13 bases between them. Germline CDR1 is LNHDA and CDR2 is SQIVND (reference sequence).

This clonotype was recorded many times. The chain combines TRBV7-3 with TRBJ2-1; D gene ambiguous. The CDR3 sequence is 15 residues long. Germline V gene data show CDR1 as SGHTA and CDR2 as FQGTGA. Trimming left V 2 bases short and J 0 bases short, with 8 bases between. The CDR3 bases are TGTGCCAGCAGCTTATTTAGGAGCTCCTACAATGAGCAGTTCTTC. Residues: CASSLFRSSYNEQFF.

This clonotype was observed a handful of times. CDR3 DNA: TGCAGTGCTCCTTCCAGACAGGGAGGCGTAAGGAATGAAAAACTGTTTTTT. Translated: CSAPSRQGGVRNEKLFF. The chain combines TRBV20-1 with TRBJ1-4; 7 bases align to TRBD1. This CDR3 contains 17 residues. Germline trimming cut 5 bases from V and 5 bases from J; bases unmatched to any gene: 17. Germline V gene data show CDR1 as DFQATT and CDR2 as SNEGSKA (reference sequence).

This clonotype showed up many times. This sequence joins TRBV3-1 and TRBJ2-1, with D hard to call. Germline assignment: CDR1 LGHDT and CDR2 YNNKEL (reference sequence). The CDR3 length is 15 residues. V dropped 2 bases and J dropped 1 base, with 9 bases sitting between them. The chain's CDR3 is CASSQNRLSYNEQFF. DNA of the CDR3: TGTGCCAGCAGCCAAAATCGGCTATCCTACAATGAGCAGTTCTTC.

The V call is TRBV19, the J call TRBJ2-5; 7 bases are a match to TRBD1. Germline CDR1 reads LNHDA; CDR2 reads SQIVND (reference sequence). The CDR3 spans 14 residues. Trimming removed 6 bases from V and 4 bases from J; junction bases left unmatched: 8. CDR3 nucleotides: TGTGCCAGTAGGGTCACAGGGGATAGAGAGACCCAGTACTTC. Its protein product is CASRVTGDRETQYF.

This clonotype was recorded many times. The V and J genes are TRBV20-1 and TRBJ2-7; no firm D call. Germline V gene sequence: CDR1 DFQATT, CDR2 SNEGSKA (reference sequence). The V end was cut by 4 bases, the J end by 4 bases, with 11 bases between. The CDR3 is 12 residues long. CDR3 DNA sequence: TGCAGTGCTATCGCAGTAGGATACGAGCAGTACTTC. Amino acid sequence: CSAIAVGYEQYF.